This entry lists 8 T cell receptor beta chains sequenced from one sample in a study of PD-1 blockade in classical Hodgkin lymphoma (dated by TCRdb to about 2020). Library preparation employed the immunoSEQ multiplex PCR assay. TCRdb retrieved this table from immuneACCESS and kept in-frame rearrangements only. Not all clones are present; in checked studies, unresolved V genes account for under half, and no reason is known for the remainder. Present in this sample are about 93,000 clones, 78% of which were seen just once. The top ten clones comprise 9.4% of the sample. Read against the paper, the sample's time point label means: cycle 4 day 1 (C4D1), after around six weeks of nivolumab. Every trial patient had relapsed after autologous stem cell transplantation, and cohorts A, B and C differed in prior brentuximab vedotin exposure. Source: peripheral blood mononuclear cells (PBMCs), taken before the fourth cycle of nivolumab. These receptors all stem from a human donor with classical Hodgkin lymphoma.

V and J are TRBV7-9 and TRBJ1-1; 7 nucleotides agree with TRBD1. The J segment lost 1 base and the V segment lost 5 bases, leaving 10 bases of the junction unmatched. The germline gives CDR1 SEHNR, CDR2 FQNEAQ (reference sequence). The CDR3 extends over 16 amino acids. In DNA form, the CDR3 reads TGTGCCAGCAGCCACAGTACAGGGGACGGGAACACTGAAGCTTTCTTT. It encodes CASSHSTGDGNTEAFF.

V and J are TRBV7-2 and TRBJ2-2; 9 bases line up with TRBD1. Germline V gives CDR1 SGHTA, CDR2 FQGNSA. V lost 7 bases and J lost 4; bases outside the gene matches: 10. This CDR3 spans 16 amino acids. DNA of the CDR3: TGTGCCAGCACCACTCCCGGGGACAGGGTCACCGGGGAGCTGTTTTTT. Its translation: CASTTPGDRVTGELFF.

This clone was counted ten times or more. The V call is TRBV28, the J call TRBJ2-6; 7 positions agree with TRBD2. In germline, CDR1 is MDHEN, CDR2 SYDVKM. This CDR3 comprises 18 residues. V was pared by 5 bases and J by 2 bases, with 12 bases of the junction left unmatched. The CDR3 loop reads CASSGTTSEGAGANVLTF. The CDR3 DNA reads TGTGCCAGCAGTGGGACTACCTCTGAAGGGGCTGGGGCCAACGTCCTGACTTTC.

The chain couples TRBV7-2 to TRBJ2-3; D ambiguous. V lost 0 bases and J lost 3, with 7 bases in between. Germline V gene data show CDR1 as SGHTA and CDR2 as FQGNSA. The length of the CDR3 is 14 residues. The CDR3 protein is CASSLAGWTDTQYF. Here the CDR3 DNA reads TGTGCCAGCAGCTTAGCAGGGTGGACAGATACGCAGTATTTT.

The sample holds many counts of this clone. This chain joins TRBV20-1 and TRBJ1-1, with 8 nucleotides matching TRBD1. V shed 6 bases and J 9 bases; nucleotides not matched to a gene: 6. Germline assignment: CDR1 DFQATT and CDR2 SNEGSKA (reference sequence). The CDR3 sequence is 11 residues long. This CDR3 reads CSALQGAQAFF. The CDR3 coding sequence is TGCAGTGCCCTGCAGGGGGCGCAAGCTTTCTTT.

J is TRBJ1-2 and V is TRBV28; D gene ambiguous. Trimming shortened V by 6 bases and J by 2 bases, and 10 bases separated the two germline ends. Germline CDR1 is MDHEN and CDR2 is SYDVKM. This CDR3 is 13 amino acids long. CDR3 nucleotides: TGTGCCAGCAGACTTACGGGGAACTATGGCTACACCTTC. As protein: CASRLTGNYGYTF.

The J gene is TRBJ2-2, the V gene TRBV2; D unresolved. Germline values: CDR1 SNHLY, CDR2 FYNNEI. This CDR3 comprises 15 residues. The V end lost 1 base, the J end lost 0 bases, and 6 bases lay between the germline ends. CDR3 nucleotide sequence: TGTGCCAGCAGTGAAGGACCCACGAACACCGGGGAGCTGTTTTTT. This sequence encodes CASSEGPTNTGELFF.

The rearrangement uses TRBV4-2 and TRBJ1-4, with TRBD1 matching over 8 bases. V was clipped by 6 bases and J by 0 bases; unmatched bases: 9. The germline V gene has CDR1 LGHNA and CDR2 YNFKEQ. The CDR3 loop spans 17 amino acids. The CDR3 loop is CASSTTGGTATNEKLFF. The CDR3, as DNA: TGTGCCAGCAGTACAACAGGGGGAACTGCAACTAATGAAAAACTGTTTTTT.